One sample yielded the 13 T cell receptor beta chains listed below, sequenced in a study of cytomegalovirus exposure and HLA in healthy donors. The repertoire was sequenced with immunoSEQ multiplex PCR; TCRdb's copy has only in-frame clones and lacks some. The profile covers just under 75,000 clones, with 85% to 95% appearing a single time and more than 2.5% taken by the ten largest. Specimen: PBMCs. All receptors come from a woman under 30 in good health and CMV-seropositive.

The V gene is TRBV27, the J gene TRBJ2-3; 14 bases match TRBD2. V gave up 4 bases and J gave up 5 bases; unmatched junction bases: 8. Germline lookup yields CDR1 MNHEY and CDR2 SMNVEV (reference sequence). This CDR3 has 17 residues. This CDR3 reads CASSSSGLAGVLDTQYF. The CDR3 DNA sequence: TGTGCCAGCAGTTCGTCGGGACTAGCGGGAGTCCTAGATACGCAGTATTTT.

This chain joins TRBV6-6 and TRBJ1-1; 9 bases match TRBD1. V lost 2 bases and J lost 5; bases outside the gene matches: 9. Germline CDR1 and CDR2: MNHNY and SVGAGI (reference sequence). The CDR3 sequence is 16 residues long. The CDR3 is CASSYGPQGADTEAFF. The CDR3 bases are TGTGCCAGCAGTTACGGACCACAGGGGGCGGATACTGAAGCTTTCTTT.

This clone is a singleton in its sample. J is TRBJ2-7 and V is TRBV7-3; perhaps TRBD1 as D (6 bases). The V end was cut by 8 bases, the J end by 1 base, with 12 bases between. Germline CDR1 reads SGHTA; CDR2 reads FQGTGA. CDR3 length equals 13 residues. The CDR3 DNA sequence: TGTGCCAGCCGACAACAGGGATCCTACGAGCAGTACTTC. It is translated as CASRQQGSYEQYF.

The CDR3 loop is CASSLPGTRGEQYF. The CDR3 DNA reads TGTGCCAGCAGCTTACCCGGGACTAGAGGAGAGCAGTACTTC. The V call is TRBV5-4, the J call TRBJ2-7, with TRBD2 matching 8 bases. V shed 2 bases, J shed 7 bases, and the junction held 8 bases outside the gene matches. CDR1 SGHNT and CDR2 YYREEE come from the germline V gene (reference sequence). The CDR3 spans 14 residues.

The chain carries TRBV9 and TRBJ1-4, with D tentatively TRBD1 (6 bases). V was pared by 0 bases and J by 7 bases, with 13 bases between. The CDR3 has 15 residues. Germline CDR1 reads SGDLS; CDR2 reads YYNGEE. The CDR3 DNA follows: TGTGCCAGCAGCGTAGCCGGGGGGCTAGGTGAAAAACTGTTTTTT. Translated: CASSVAGGLGEKLFF. Complete variable domain (other parts from reference TRBV9 and TRBJ1-4): DSGVTQTPKHLITATGQRVTLRCSPRSGDLSVYWYQQSLDQGLQFLIQYYNGEERAKGNILERFSAQQFPDLHSELNLSSLELGDSALYFCASSVAGGLGEKLFFGSGTQLSVL.

The chain joins TRBV11-3 to TRBJ1-5, with no clear D. CDR1 and CDR2 from the germline V gene are SGHNT and YENEEA. This CDR3 comprises 15 residues. Trimming stripped 5 bases from V and 7 bases from J, with 18 bases between. The CDR3 sequence is CASSPSLLEGQPQHF. The CDR3 DNA reads TGTGCCAGCAGCCCCTCCCTGCTTGAGGGCCAGCCCCAGCATTTT.

V usage is TRBV9 and J usage is TRBJ2-7, with D possibly being TRBD1 (6 bases). CDR1 is SGDLS, CDR2 YYNGEE, per germline. This CDR3 is built from 15 residues. Trimming stripped 0 bases from V and 3 bases from J, with 13 bases between. The CDR3 is CASSVESGHLYEQYF. The CDR3 DNA follows: TGTGCCAGCAGCGTAGAGTCGGGACACCTCTACGAGCAGTACTTC.

The V and J genes are TRBV21-1 and TRBJ2-5; the table's D call, TRBD1, has no DNA check behind it. TRBV21-1 is reported as a pseudogene. There are 18 residues in the CDR3. DNA for the CDR3: TGTGCCAGCAGCGAAGGGACAGGCTCCGTGAATCAACAAGAGACCCAGTACTTC. This encodes CASSEGTGSVNQQETQYF.

V gene TRBV28 combines with J gene TRBJ1-5; the D gene is possibly TRBD1 (5 bases). CDR3 length: 14 residues. The germline CDR1 and CDR2 sequences are MDHEN and SYDVKM. Trimming shortened V by 7 bases and J by 4 bases, and 14 bases separated the two germline ends. CDR3 sequence (DNA): TGTGCCAGCATCGGGGGAAGTATTAATCAGCCCCAGCATTTT. Translated: CASIGGSINQPQHF.

This clone was seen only a few times. The V gene is TRBV10-1, the J gene TRBJ1-6; 7 bases agree with TRBD1. The CDR3 runs to 15 residues. The germline V gene encodes CDR1 WNHNN and CDR2 SYGVQD (reference sequence). The V and J ends lost 2 bases and 2 bases, in that order; junction bases with no gene match: 0. As DNA, the CDR3 is TGCGCCAGCAGTGAGGGGACAGCCTATAATTCACCCCTCCACTTT. It translates to CASSEGTAYNSPLHF.

This CDR3 reads CASSDTLVSGANTGELFF. The CDR3, as DNA: TGTGCCAGTAGTGATACTCTAGTGAGCGGGGCAAACACCGGGGAGCTGTTTTTT. V and J are TRBV19 and TRBJ2-2; 7 bases map to TRBD2. V lost 5 bases, J lost 2 bases, and 14 bases stayed unmatched. CDR3 length equals 18 residues. Germline V gene data show CDR1 as LNHDA and CDR2 as SQIVND (reference sequence).

The chain links TRBV4-1 to TRBJ1-2; 7 nucleotides align to TRBD1. V gave up 8 bases and J gave up 5 bases; unmatched junction bases: 11. The CDR3 totals 14 residues. CDR1 MGHRA and CDR2 YSYEKL come from the germline V gene. The CDR3 DNA follows: TGCGCCAGCTCGCTGAGGGGGCCGAATTATGGCTACACCTTC. The encoded protein is CASSLRGPNYGYTF.

CDR3 bases: TGTGCCAGCAGCTTGCGGGGGGCGAGGAATGAGCAGTTCTTC. Amino acids: CASSLRGARNEQFF. The V gene is TRBV5-4, the J gene TRBJ2-1; maybe TRBD2 (7 bases). Germline loops: CDR1 SGHNT, CDR2 YYREEE (reference sequence). This CDR3 has 14 amino acids. Trimming stripped 1 base from V and 7 bases from J, with 12 bases between.